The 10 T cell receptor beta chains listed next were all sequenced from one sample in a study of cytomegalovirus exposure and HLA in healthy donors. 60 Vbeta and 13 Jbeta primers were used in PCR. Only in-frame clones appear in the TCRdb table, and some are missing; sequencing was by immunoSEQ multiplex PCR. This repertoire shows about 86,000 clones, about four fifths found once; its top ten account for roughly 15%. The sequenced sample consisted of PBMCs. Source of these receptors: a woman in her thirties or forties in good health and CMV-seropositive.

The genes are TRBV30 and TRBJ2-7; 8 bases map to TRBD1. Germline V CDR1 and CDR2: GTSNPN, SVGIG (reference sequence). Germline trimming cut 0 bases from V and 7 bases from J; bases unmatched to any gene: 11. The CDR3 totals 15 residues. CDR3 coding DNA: TGTGCCTGGAGTGTATCGGGGCAGGGGGCAGGGGAGCAGTACTTC. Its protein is CAWSVSGQGAGEQYF. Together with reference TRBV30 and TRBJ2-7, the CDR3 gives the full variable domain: SQTIHQWPATLVQPVGSPLSLECTVEGTSNPNLYWYRQAAGRGLQLLFYSVGIGQISSEVPQNLSASRPQDRQFILSSKKLLLSDSGFYLCAWSVSGQGAGEQYFGPGTRLTVT.

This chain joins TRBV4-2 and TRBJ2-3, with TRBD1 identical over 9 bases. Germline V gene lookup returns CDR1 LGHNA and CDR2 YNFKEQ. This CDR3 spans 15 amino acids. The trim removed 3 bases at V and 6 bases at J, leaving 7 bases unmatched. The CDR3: CASSQDRGQIDTQYF. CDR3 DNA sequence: TGTGCCAGCAGCCAGGACAGGGGACAGATCGATACGCAGTATTTT.

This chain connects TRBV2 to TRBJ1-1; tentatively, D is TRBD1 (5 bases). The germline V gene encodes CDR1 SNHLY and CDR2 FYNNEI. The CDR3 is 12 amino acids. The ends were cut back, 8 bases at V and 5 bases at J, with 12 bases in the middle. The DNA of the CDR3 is TGTGCCAGCCTGGCGGGGGTTACTGAAGCTTTCTTT. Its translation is CASLAGVTEAFF. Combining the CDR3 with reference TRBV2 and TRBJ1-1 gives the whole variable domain EPEVTQTPSHQVTQMGQEVILRCVPISNHLYFYWYRQILGQKVEFLVSFYNNEISEKSEIFDDQFSVERPDGSNFTLKIRSTKLEDSAMYFCASLAGVTEAFFGQGTRLTVV.

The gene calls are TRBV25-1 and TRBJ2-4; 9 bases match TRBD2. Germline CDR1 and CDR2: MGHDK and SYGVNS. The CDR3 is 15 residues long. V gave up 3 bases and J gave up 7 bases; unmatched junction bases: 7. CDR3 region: CASSDSGSKINIQYF. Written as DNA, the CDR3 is TGTGCCAGCAGTGATAGCGGGAGTAAGATCAACATTCAGTACTTC.

The CDR3 is CSVAYGSNTGELFF. The CDR3 DNA reads TGCAGCGTTGCTTACGGGAGTAACACCGGGGAGCTGTTTTTT. The gene calls are TRBV29-1 and TRBJ2-2; D is possibly TRBD2 (6 bases). The germline CDR1 and CDR2 sequences are SQVTM and ANQGSEA. Trimming left V 4 bases short and J 2 bases short, with 11 bases between. This CDR3 region has 14 residues.

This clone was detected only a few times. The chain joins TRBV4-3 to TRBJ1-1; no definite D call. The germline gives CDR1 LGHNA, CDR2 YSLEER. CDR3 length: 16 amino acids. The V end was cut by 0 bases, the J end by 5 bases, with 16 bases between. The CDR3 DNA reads TGCGCCAGCAGCCAAGATTCCTACCCTATGATTACTGAAGCTTTCTTT. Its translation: CASSQDSYPMITEAFF.

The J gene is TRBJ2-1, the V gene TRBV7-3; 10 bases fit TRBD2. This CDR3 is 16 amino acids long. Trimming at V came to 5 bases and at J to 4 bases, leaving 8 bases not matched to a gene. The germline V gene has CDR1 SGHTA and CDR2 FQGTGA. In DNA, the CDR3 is TGTGCCAGCAGCGCTACTAGCGGGAAGGGTTACAATGAGCAGTTCTTC. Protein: CASSATSGKGYNEQFF.

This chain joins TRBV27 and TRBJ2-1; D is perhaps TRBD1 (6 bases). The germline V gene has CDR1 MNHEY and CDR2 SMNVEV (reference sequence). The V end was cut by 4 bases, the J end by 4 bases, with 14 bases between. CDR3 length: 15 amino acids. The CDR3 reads CASSSLPQGYNEQFF. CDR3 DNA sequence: TGTGCCAGCAGTTCCCTCCCTCAGGGGTACAATGAGCAGTTCTTC.

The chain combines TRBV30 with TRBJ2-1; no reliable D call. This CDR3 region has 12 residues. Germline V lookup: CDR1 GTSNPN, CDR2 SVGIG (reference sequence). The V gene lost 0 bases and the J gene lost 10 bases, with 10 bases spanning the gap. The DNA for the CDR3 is TGTGCCTGGAGTGTATGGATGAGGGAGCAGTTCTTC. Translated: CAWSVWMREQFF.

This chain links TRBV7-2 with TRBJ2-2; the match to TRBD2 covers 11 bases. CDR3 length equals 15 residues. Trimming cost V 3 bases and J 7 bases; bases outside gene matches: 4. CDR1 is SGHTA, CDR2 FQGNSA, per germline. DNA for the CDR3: TGTGCCAGCAGCTTGACTAGCGGGATCGTCGGGGAGCTGTTTTTT. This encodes CASSLTSGIVGELFF. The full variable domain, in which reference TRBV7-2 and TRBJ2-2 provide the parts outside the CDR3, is GAGVSQSPSNKVTEKGKDVELRCDPISGHTALYWYRQSLGQGLEFLIYFQGNSAPDKSGLPSDRFSAERTGGSVSTLTIQRTQQEDSAVYLCASSLTSGIVGELFFGEGSRLTVL.